These 29 T cell receptor beta chains originate from one sample sequenced in a study of blood T cell repertoires in COVID-19. Profiled with immunoSEQ multiplex PCR; TCRdb holds only in-frame clones, not every one. The data show hundreds of thousands of clones, with about four fifths seen just once and about 2.5% held by the top ten. Sequenced: peripheral blood. The receptors were gathered from a woman aged 40 to 55 with active or convalescent COVID-19.

This clone turned up a few times. The rearrangement links TRBV7-9 to TRBJ1-5; 7 bases line up with TRBD1. The V segment lost 0 bases and the J segment 4 bases; nucleotides outside the gene matches: 3. The CDR3 has 15 residues. From germline, CDR1 is SEHNR and CDR2 FQNEAQ (reference sequence). Written as DNA, the CDR3 is TGTGCCAGCAGCTTAGCGGGACAGCAAAATCAGCCCCAGCATTTT. This translates into CASSLAGQQNQPQHF. The whole variable domain, remainder taken from reference TRBV7-9 and TRBJ1-5, is DTGVSQNPRHKITKRGQNVTFRCDPISEHNRLYWYRQTLGQGPEFLTYFQNEAQLEKSRLLSDRFSAERPKGSFSTLEIQRTEQGDSAMYLCASSLAGQQNQPQHFGDGTRLSIL.

The chain is built from TRBV3-1 (or the pseudogene TRBV3-2) and TRBJ1-5; possibly TRBD1 for D (5 bases). The CDR3 spans 17 residues. Germline lookup yields CDR1 LGHDT and CDR2 YNNKEL (reference sequence). Trimming removed 2 bases at V and 0 bases at J, with 14 bases between. CDR3 DNA sequence: TGTGCCAGCAGCCAATACCTCTCAGGACATAGCAATCAGCCCCAGCATTTT. Translation gives CASSQYLSGHSNQPQHF.

This clone has just a few counts. The chain employs TRBV28 and TRBJ2-5; possible D gene TRBD2, 6 bases. This CDR3 comprises 14 residues. Per germline, CDR1 MDHEN and CDR2 SYDVKM. The V gene lost 5 bases and the J gene lost 7 bases, with 17 bases spanning the gap. The CDR3 sequence is CASSSRPDGGTQYF. The CDR3 DNA reads as TGTGCCAGCAGTAGCCGGCCTGACGGGGGGACCCAGTACTTC. The full variable domain, in which reference TRBV28 and TRBJ2-5 provide the parts outside the CDR3, is DVKVTQSSRYLVKRTGEKVFLECVQDMDHENMFWYRQDPGLGLRLIYFSYDVKMKEKGDIPEGYSVSREKKERFSLILESASTNQTSMYLCASSSRPDGGTQYFGPGTRLLVL.

V usage is TRBV7-8 and J usage is TRBJ1-1, with D perhaps matching TRBD1 (6 bases). The V gene lost 4 bases and the J gene lost 0 bases, with 9 bases spanning the gap. Germline-derived CDR1 and CDR2 are SGHVS and FQNEAQ. The CDR3 contains 14 residues. CDR3 nucleotides: TGTGCCAGCAGCTCACAGGGCCTGAACACTGAAGCTTTCTTT. Its protein product is CASSSQGLNTEAFF.

J is TRBJ2-7 and V is TRBV20-1; 7 bases align to TRBD2. The J segment lost 11 bases and the V segment lost 5 bases, leaving 6 bases of the junction unmatched. The CDR3 runs 10 residues. Germline V CDR1 and CDR2: DFQATT, SNEGSKA (reference sequence). The DNA of the CDR3 is TGCAGTGCTTTCAAGGGAGGGGAGTACTTC. This sequence encodes CSAFKGGEYF.

V is TRBV19 and J is TRBJ1-5; TRBD1 aligns across 8 bases. The CDR3 runs to 15 residues. In germline, CDR1 is LNHDA, CDR2 SQIVND (reference sequence). V gave up 7 bases and J gave up 5 bases; unmatched junction bases: 10. CDR3 in DNA: TGTGCCAGTACCCCTGGGGACAGGCTATATCAGCCCCAGCATTTT. Encoded protein: CASTPGDRLYQPQHF.

CDR3 sequence (DNA): TGTGCCAGCAGCTTAAGGGGGCGCAGCACTGAAGCTTTCTTT. Its protein is CASSLRGRSTEAFF. V and J are TRBV7-3 and TRBJ1-1; D might be TRBD1 (6 bases). CDR3 length: 14 amino acids. Trimming cost V 1 base and J 4 bases, with 10 bases left between them. Germline CDR1 SGHTA, CDR2 FQGTGA.

The V gene is TRBV6-5, the J gene TRBJ1-2; 9 nucleotides match TRBD1. The CDR3 contains 15 residues. Germline values: CDR1 MNHEY, CDR2 SVGAGI. Trimming cost V 4 bases and J 7 bases; bases outside gene matches: 10. CDR3 DNA: TGTGCCAGCAGTTTGGAAGGGACAGGGATCAGTGGCTACACCTTC. Its translation: CASSLEGTGISGYTF.

This chain uses TRBV30 with TRBJ1-6; 8 positions agree with TRBD1. CDR3 size: 17 residues. The ends lost 3 bases at V and 7 bases at J; junction bases unmatched: 14. CDR1 and CDR2 from the germline V gene are GTSNPN and SVGIG (reference sequence). CDR3 region: CAWSSNQGAPFNSPLHF. DNA for the CDR3: TGTGCCTGGAGCTCAAATCAGGGGGCGCCTTTCAATTCACCCCTCCACTTT. Together with reference TRBV30 and TRBJ1-6, the CDR3 gives the full variable domain: SQTIHQWPATLVQPVGSPLSLECTVEGTSNPNLYWYRQAAGRGLQLLFYSVGIGQISSEVPQNLSASRPQDRQFILSSKKLLLSDSGFYLCAWSSNQGAPFNSPLHFGNGTRLTVT.

CDR3 sequence: CAWTPGSVNQPQHF. CDR3 nucleotide sequence: TGTGCCTGGACCCCTGGGAGCGTCAATCAGCCCCAGCATTTT. J is TRBJ1-5 and V is TRBV30, with no clear D. The germline V gene encodes CDR1 GTSNPN and CDR2 SVGIG (reference sequence). V dropped 4 bases and J dropped 3 bases, with 13 bases sitting between them. This CDR3 is built from 14 residues.

This rearrangement joins TRBV28 to TRBJ2-3; TRBD2 matches at 9 bases. V lost 7 bases, J lost 0 bases, and 8 bases stayed unmatched. The CDR3 contains 16 residues. Germline lookup yields CDR1 MDHEN and CDR2 SYDVKM. Here the CDR3 DNA reads TGTGCCAGCATCATGGCGGGGGGGCTGAGCACAGATACGCAGTATTTT. Translation gives CASIMAGGLSTDTQYF.

The chain uses TRBV11-2 and TRBJ2-3, with 9 nucleotides matching TRBD2. V was pared by 4 bases and J by 0 bases, with 5 bases of the junction left unmatched. CDR1 is SGHAT and CDR2 is FQNNGV in the germline V gene. The CDR3 sequence is 16 residues long. The CDR3 DNA follows: TGTGCCAGCAGCTACCGCCTAGCGGGGAGCACAGATACGCAGTATTTT. Translated: CASSYRLAGSTDTQYF.

CDR3 nucleotide sequence: TGTGCCAGCAGTGAAGTGAGCGCGGGGACCTATCGGGGTGGCTACACCTTC. It codes for CASSEVSAGTYRGGYTF. The chain is built from TRBV28 and TRBJ1-2; D perhaps matches TRBD1 (5 bases). V was trimmed by 5 bases and J by 7 bases, leaving 26 bases between them. Per germline, CDR1 MDHEN and CDR2 SYDVKM. The CDR3 loop spans 17 amino acids.

V gene TRBV5-1 combines with J gene TRBJ2-5, with D possibly TRBD1 on 6 matching bases. Per germline, CDR1 SGHRS and CDR2 YFSETQ. The CDR3 is made up of 10 amino acids. The V and J ends lost 7 bases and 7 bases respectively, with 8 bases between them. CDR3 nucleotides: TGCGCCAGCCCCAGGGGGACCCAGTACTTC. Translation: CASPRGTQYF.

V and J are TRBV14 and TRBJ1-2; D uncertain. Germline assignment: CDR1 SGHDN and CDR2 FVKESK. Trimming took 0 bases from V and 0 from J, leaving 11 bases between them. CDR3 length equals 16 residues. The CDR3 nucleotides are TGTGCCAGCAGCCAAGATCGAGGCCCTGCTAACTATGGCTACACCTTC. The encoded protein is CASSQDRGPANYGYTF.

J is TRBJ1-4 and V is TRBV2, with 7 bases lining up with TRBD1. There are 14 residues in the CDR3. Germline values: CDR1 SNHLY, CDR2 FYNNEI. V trimming: 6 bases; J trimming: 8 bases; junction bases outside the gene matches: 9. CDR3 sequence: CASRLDTGEEKLFF. CDR3 nucleotides: TGTGCCAGCAGACTCGACACAGGGGAGGAAAAACTGTTTTTT.

This rearrangement joins TRBV29-1 to TRBJ1-1; TRBD1 might be the D (6 bases). Germline V CDR1 and CDR2: SQVTM, ANQGSEA. Trimming removed 7 bases from V and 2 bases from J, with 23 bases in between. CDR3 length equals 16 residues. In DNA form, the CDR3 reads TGCAGCGCCACTCCCGCCGGGGGGACATTTAACACTGAAGCTTTCTTT. This translates into CSATPAGGTFNTEAFF.

The CDR3 DNA reads as TGTGCCAGCAGCTTATTCCAGACCAACAGGGGCAATGAGCAGTTCTTC. Translation gives CASSLFQTNRGNEQFF. The chain employs TRBV7-9 and TRBJ2-1, with 7 bases fitting TRBD1. The CDR3 contains 16 residues. Germline CDR1 SEHNR, CDR2 FQNEAQ (reference sequence). J was trimmed by 6 bases and V by 2 bases; bases with no gene match: 10.

The chain employs TRBV6-5 and TRBJ1-2; D call uncertain. The CDR3 is 14 amino acids. Between the trimmed V and J ends, which lost 2 bases and 3 bases, there was a span of 10 bases. Looked up from germline, CDR1 is MNHEY and CDR2 is SVGAGI. In nucleotides, the CDR3 is TGTGCCAGCAGTTACGGAGTCTCGGACTATGGCTACACCTTC. It specifies CASSYGVSDYGYTF.

This chain uses TRBV27 with TRBJ1-1; 7 bases match TRBD1. Unmatched junction bases numbered 6, after V lost 7 bases and J lost 1 base. The CDR3 loop spans 14 amino acids. CDR1 and CDR2 (germline): MNHEY, SMNVEV (reference sequence). CDR3 amino acids: CASNRQGPNTEAFF. The CDR3 DNA sequence: TGTGCCAGCAACCGACAGGGCCCGAACACTGAAGCTTTCTTT.

The rearrangement links TRBV7-2 to TRBJ1-5, with D maybe TRBD1 (6 bases). Germline-derived CDR1 and CDR2 are SGHTA and FQGNSA. Trimming pared 1 base from V and 7 bases from J, leaving 11 bases between. The CDR3 has 14 amino acids. CDR3 sequence reads: CASSLEVQGQPQHF. Here the CDR3 DNA reads TGTGCCAGCAGCTTAGAGGTCCAGGGGCAGCCCCAGCATTTT.

This rearrangement joins TRBV9 to TRBJ2-7; D remains unclear. Between the trimmed V and J ends, which lost 0 bases and 5 bases, there was a span of 6 bases. The germline V gene has CDR1 SGDLS and CDR2 YYNGEE. The CDR3 sequence is 12 residues long. The CDR3 DNA follows: TGTGCCAGCAGCGTAGAGCTCCACGAGCAGTACTTC. This encodes CASSVELHEQYF.

V gene TRBV19 combines with J gene TRBJ1-3, with a tentative D call TRBD1 (5 bases). V was shortened by 7 bases and J by 3 bases, with 7 bases between the two germline ends. The CDR3 totals 12 residues. CDR1 is LNHDA and CDR2 is SQIVND in the germline V gene (reference sequence). CDR3 sequence reads: CASMTVGNTIYF. CDR3 coding DNA: TGTGCCAGTATGACAGTTGGAAACACCATATATTTT.

V is TRBV7-3 and J is TRBJ2-1; 16 bases match TRBD2. V was pared by 5 bases and J by 2 bases, with 3 bases of the junction left unmatched. Per the germline V gene, CDR1 is SGHTA and CDR2 is FQGTGA. This CDR3 is built from 17 residues. CDR3 residues: CASSPGLAGGPYNEQFF. CDR3 nucleotides: TGTGCCAGCAGCCCGGGACTAGCGGGGGGGCCCTACAATGAGCAGTTCTTC. Supplemented by reference TRBV7-3 and TRBJ2-1, the full variable domain reads GAGVSQTPSNKVTEKGKYVELRCDPISGHTALYWYRQSLGQGPEFLIYFQGTGAADDSGLPNDRFFAVRPEGSVSTLKIQRTERGDSAVYLCASSPGLAGGPYNEQFFGPGTRLTVL.

The chain couples TRBV2 to TRBJ1-5, with a weak D call TRBD1 (6 bases). The CDR3 consists of 18 residues. Trimming took off 4 bases at V and 0 bases at J, with 19 bases between the two ends. Germline CDR1 reads SNHLY; CDR2 reads FYNNEI. DNA of the CDR3: TGTGCCAGCAGTGCCCGGACAGACCCGTATAATAGCAATCAGCCCCAGCATTTT. Its translation: CASSARTDPYNSNQPQHF. The full variable domain, with the rest looked up from reference TRBV2 and TRBJ1-5, is EPEVTQTPSHQVTQMGQEVILRCVPISNHLYFYWYRQILGQKVEFLVSFYNNEISEKSEIFDDQFSVERPDGSNFTLKIRSTKLEDSAMYFCASSARTDPYNSNQPQHFGDGTRLSIL.

This chain links TRBV2 with TRBJ1-1; D perhaps matches TRBD1 (5 bases). The germline V gene has CDR1 SNHLY and CDR2 FYNNEI. V lost 2 bases and J 7 bases, leaving 14 bases between the germline ends. The CDR3 is 14 residues long. The CDR3 bases are TGTGCCAGCAGTGAATGGCGGGGCAGAGGTGAAGCTTTCTTT. It yields the protein CASSEWRGRGEAFF.

The chain couples TRBV30 to TRBJ1-5, with unresolved D. Trimming took 0 bases from V and 12 from J, leaving 9 bases between them. Germline V gene sequence: CDR1 GTSNPN, CDR2 SVGIG (reference sequence). The CDR3 length is 11 residues. In DNA, the CDR3 is TGTGCCTGGAGTGTCTCGGGTTTCCAGCATTTT. This sequence encodes CAWSVSGFQHF.

This sequence joins TRBV28 and TRBJ2-4, with 9 nucleotides matching TRBD2. Germline V gene data show CDR1 as MDHEN and CDR2 as SYDVKM. V was pared by 5 bases and J by 4 bases, with 6 bases of the junction left unmatched. This CDR3 has 15 residues. The CDR3 spells CASSIGTSWKNIQYF. CDR3 bases: TGTGCCAGCAGTATCGGGACTAGCTGGAAAAACATTCAGTACTTC.

V and J are TRBV5-8 and TRBJ1-1, with 7 bases matching TRBD1. CDR3 length: 14 amino acids. V was clipped by 1 base and J by 10 bases; unmatched bases: 10. CDR1 SGHTS and CDR2 YDEGEE come from the germline V gene. CDR3 bases: TGTGCCAGCAGCTTGCGGCGACAGGGCGGCTCAGCTTTCTTT. Encoded protein: CASSLRRQGGSAFF.